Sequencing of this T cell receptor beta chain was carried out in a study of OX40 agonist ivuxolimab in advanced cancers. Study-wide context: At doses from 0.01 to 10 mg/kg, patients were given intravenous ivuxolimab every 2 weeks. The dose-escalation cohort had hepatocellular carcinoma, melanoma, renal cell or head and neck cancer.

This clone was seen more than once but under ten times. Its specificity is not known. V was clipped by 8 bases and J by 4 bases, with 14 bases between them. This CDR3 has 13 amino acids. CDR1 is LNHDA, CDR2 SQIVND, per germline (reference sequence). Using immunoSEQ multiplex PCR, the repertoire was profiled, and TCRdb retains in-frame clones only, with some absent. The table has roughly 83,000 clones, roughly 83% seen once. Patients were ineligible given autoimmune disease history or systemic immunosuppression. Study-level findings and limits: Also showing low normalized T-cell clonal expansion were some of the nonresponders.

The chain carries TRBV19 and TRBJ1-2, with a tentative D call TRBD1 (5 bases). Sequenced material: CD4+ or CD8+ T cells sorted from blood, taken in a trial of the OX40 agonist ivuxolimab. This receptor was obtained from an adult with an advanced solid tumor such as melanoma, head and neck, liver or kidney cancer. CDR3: CASDQAGIYGYTF. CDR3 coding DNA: TGTGCCAGTGACCAGGCAGGGATCTATGGCTACACCTTC.